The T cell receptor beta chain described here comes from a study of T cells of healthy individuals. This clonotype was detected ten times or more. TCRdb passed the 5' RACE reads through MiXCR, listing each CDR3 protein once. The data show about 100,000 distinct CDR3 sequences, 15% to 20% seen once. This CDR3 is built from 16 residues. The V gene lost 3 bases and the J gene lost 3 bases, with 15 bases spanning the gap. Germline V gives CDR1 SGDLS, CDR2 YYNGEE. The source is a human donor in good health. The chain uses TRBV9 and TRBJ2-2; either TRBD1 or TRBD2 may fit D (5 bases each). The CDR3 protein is CASSADWGSYTGELFF. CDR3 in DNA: TGTGCCAGCAGCGCGGATTGGGGGAGTTACACCGGGGAGCTGTTTTTT.